Below, one T cell receptor beta chain is given with its context. Its antigen is undetermined. The sample belongs to a study of persistence of HIV-infected CD4 T cells. Study summary: Suppressive ART had lasted a median of roughly eight years.

Regarding the study as a whole: Compared with CD3/CD28-stimulated cells, CMV- and Gag-responding cells showed lower TCRbeta richness.

This CDR3 is built from 18 residues. Stimulation used about 10 ug/mL lysate from CMV-infected fibroblasts. CD40L/CD69 double-negative CD45RO-high memory CD4+ T cells were collected. The immunoSEQ assay was version 4, run in survey mode. Profiling relied on immunoSEQ multiplex PCR, and the TCRdb table lists in-frame clones only, not all of them. The sample carries about 48,000 clones, more than 70% recorded once. The sequencing used CD4+ T cells sorted from PBMCs after roughly 17-hour stimulation, collected from a patient who received antiretroviral therapy. This TCR derives from an adult man with HIV who was CMV-seropositive. This sequence joins TRBV21-1 and TRBJ2-5; TRBD2 is taken as the D call from the table, unchecked against the DNA. TRBV21-1 is an annotated pseudogene. For the CDR3, the DNA is TGTGCCAGCAGCAAGTCCCGGGAGCTCTCTGGGGGGGGAGAGACCCAGTACTTC. Encoded protein: CASSKSRELSGGGETQYF.